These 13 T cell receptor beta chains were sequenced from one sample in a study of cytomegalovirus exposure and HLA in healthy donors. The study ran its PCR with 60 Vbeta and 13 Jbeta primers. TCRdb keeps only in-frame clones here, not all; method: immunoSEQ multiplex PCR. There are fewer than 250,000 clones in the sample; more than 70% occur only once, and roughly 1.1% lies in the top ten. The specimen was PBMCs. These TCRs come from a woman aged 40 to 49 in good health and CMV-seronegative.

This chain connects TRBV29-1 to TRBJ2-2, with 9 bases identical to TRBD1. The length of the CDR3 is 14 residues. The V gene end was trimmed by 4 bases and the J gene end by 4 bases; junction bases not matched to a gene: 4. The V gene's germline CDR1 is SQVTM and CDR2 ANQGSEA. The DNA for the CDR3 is TGCAGCGTTGGTGGGGACAGGGCCACCGGGGAGCTGTTTTTT. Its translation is CSVGGDRATGELFF.

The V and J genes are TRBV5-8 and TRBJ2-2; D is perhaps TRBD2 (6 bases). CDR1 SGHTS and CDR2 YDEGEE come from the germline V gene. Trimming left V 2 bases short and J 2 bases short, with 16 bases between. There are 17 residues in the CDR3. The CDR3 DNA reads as TGTGCCAGCAGCTTTCTAGCGCTTTGGAGTAACACCGGGGAGCTGTTTTTT. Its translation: CASSFLALWSNTGELFF.

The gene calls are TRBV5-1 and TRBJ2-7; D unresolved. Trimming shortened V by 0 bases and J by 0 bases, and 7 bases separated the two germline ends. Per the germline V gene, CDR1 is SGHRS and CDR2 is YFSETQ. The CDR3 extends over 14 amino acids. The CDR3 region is CASSLATDSYEQYF. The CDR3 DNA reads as TGCGCCAGCAGCTTGGCCACAGACTCCTACGAGCAGTACTTC.

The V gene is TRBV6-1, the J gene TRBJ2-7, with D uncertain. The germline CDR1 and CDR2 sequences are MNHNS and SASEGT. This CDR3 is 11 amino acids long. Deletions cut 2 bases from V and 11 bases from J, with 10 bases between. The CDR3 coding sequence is TGTGCCAGCAGTGAAAGCCGCGACAAGTACTTC. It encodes CASSESRDKYF.

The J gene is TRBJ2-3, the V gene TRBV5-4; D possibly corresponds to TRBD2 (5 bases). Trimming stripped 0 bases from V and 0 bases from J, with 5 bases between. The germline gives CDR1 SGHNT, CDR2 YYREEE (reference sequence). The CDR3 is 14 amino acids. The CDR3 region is CASSLGGSTDTQYF. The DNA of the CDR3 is TGTGCCAGCAGCTTGGGCGGGAGCACAGATACGCAGTATTTT. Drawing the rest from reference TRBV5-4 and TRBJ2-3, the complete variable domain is ETGVTQSPTHLIKTRGQQVTLRCSSQSGHNTVSWYQQALGQGPQFIFQYYREEENGRGNFPPRFSGLQFPNYSSELNVNALELDDSALYLCASSLGGSTDTQYFGPGTRLTVL.

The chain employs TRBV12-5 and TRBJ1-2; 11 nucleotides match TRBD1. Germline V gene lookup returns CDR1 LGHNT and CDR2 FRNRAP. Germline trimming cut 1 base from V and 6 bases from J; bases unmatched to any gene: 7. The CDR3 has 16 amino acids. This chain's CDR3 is CASGLGRGQGANGYTF. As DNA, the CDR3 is TGTGCTAGTGGTTTGGGACGCGGACAGGGGGCAAATGGCTACACCTTC.

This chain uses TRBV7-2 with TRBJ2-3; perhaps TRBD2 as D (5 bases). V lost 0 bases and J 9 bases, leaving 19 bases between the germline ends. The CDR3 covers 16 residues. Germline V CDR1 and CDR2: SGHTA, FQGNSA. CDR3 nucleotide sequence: TGTGCCAGCAGCTTAGCAGGAGGACTCCGGGTAGGCACGCAGTATTTT. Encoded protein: CASSLAGGLRVGTQYF.

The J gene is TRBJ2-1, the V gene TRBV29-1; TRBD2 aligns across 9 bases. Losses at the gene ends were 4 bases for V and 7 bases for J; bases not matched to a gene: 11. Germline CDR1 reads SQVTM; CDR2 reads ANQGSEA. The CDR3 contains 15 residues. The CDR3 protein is CSVGLVAGETNEQFF. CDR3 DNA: TGCAGCGTTGGTCTCGTAGCGGGAGAAACGAATGAGCAGTTCTTC.

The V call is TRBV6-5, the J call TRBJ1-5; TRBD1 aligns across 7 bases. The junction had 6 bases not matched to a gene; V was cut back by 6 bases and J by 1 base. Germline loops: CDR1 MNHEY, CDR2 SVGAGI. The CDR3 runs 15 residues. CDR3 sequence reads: CASRPPGQSNQPQHF. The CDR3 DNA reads TGTGCCAGCAGACCCCCGGGACAGAGCAATCAGCCCCAGCATTTT.

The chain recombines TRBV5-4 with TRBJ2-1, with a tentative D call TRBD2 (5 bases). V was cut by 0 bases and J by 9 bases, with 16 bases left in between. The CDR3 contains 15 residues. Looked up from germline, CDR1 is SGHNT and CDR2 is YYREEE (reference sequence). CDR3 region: CASSLEDGRVSEQFF. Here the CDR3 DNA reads TGTGCCAGCAGCTTGGAGGATGGGCGGGTGAGTGAGCAGTTCTTC.

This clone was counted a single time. The CDR3 is CAWSVVVASTEAFF. The CDR3 DNA reads TGTGCCTGGAGTGTTGTGGTCGCGAGCACTGAAGCTTTCTTT. The rearrangement uses TRBV30 and TRBJ1-1; D unresolved. V was pared by 0 bases and J by 4 bases, with 12 bases between. This CDR3 has 14 amino acids. CDR1 and CDR2 from the germline V gene are GTSNPN and SVGIG (reference sequence).

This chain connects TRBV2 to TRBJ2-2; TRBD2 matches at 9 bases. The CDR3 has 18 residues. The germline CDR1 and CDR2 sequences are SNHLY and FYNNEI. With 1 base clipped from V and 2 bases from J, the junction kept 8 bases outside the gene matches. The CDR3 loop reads CASSEGLAGWINTGELFF. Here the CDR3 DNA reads TGTGCCAGCAGTGAAGGGCTAGCGGGGTGGATTAACACCGGGGAGCTGTTTTTT.

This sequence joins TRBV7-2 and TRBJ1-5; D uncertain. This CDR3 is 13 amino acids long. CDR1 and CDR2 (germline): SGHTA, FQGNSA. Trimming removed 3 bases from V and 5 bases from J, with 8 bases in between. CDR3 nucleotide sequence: TGTGCCAGCAGCTTTTACGGGGATCAGCCCCAGCATTTT. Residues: CASSFYGDQPQHF.